A selection of T cell receptor beta chains follows, all from one sample in a study of Ad26.COV2.S vaccination and SARS-CoV-2 variants. Sequenced by immunoSEQ multiplex PCR; TCRdb stores in-frame clones only, minus some. The sample carries 200,000 to 250,000 clones, 85% to 90% recorded once. This specimen was peripheral blood, taken in a trial of Ad26.COV2.S vaccine versus placebo. These receptors were collected from a person between 18 and 65 years old who received the Ad26.COV2.S COVID-19 vaccine or a placebo. Each CDR3 is given with its conserved first and last residue. The D gene is left open where the match is weak. Part of the rows lack a size; the others show once, few, many or a class for expanded clones.

V gene: TRBV11-2; clone size: -; D gene: -; J gene: TRBJ2-1; CDR3 DNA: TGTGCCAGCAGCTTCTACAAATTAGTTCCCAATGAGCAGTTCTTC; CDR3 protein: CASSFYKLVPNEQFF
V gene: TRBV7-2; clone size: -; D gene: -; J gene: TRBJ2-3; CDR3 DNA: TGTGCCAGCAGCTTAACAGAGTTCACAGATACGCAGTATTTT; CDR3 protein: CASSLTEFTDTQYF
V gene: TRBV9; clone size: -; D gene: -; J gene: TRBJ2-1; CDR3 DNA: TGTGCCAGCAGCGTAGCTCCGGCGTCTCGGACCGGCAATGAGCAGTTCTTC; CDR3 protein: CASSVAPASRTGNEQFF
V gene: TRBV10-2; clone size: once; D gene: TRBD2; J gene: TRBJ2-7; CDR3 DNA: TGCGCCAGCAGAGCGGGAGGGCCGGTCGAGCAGTACTTC; CDR3 protein: CASRAGGPVEQYF
V gene: TRBV2; clone size: -; D gene: -; J gene: TRBJ2-1; CDR3 DNA: TGTGCCAGCGCCTTGGGTCAGGGCCTTCCCAATGAGCAGTTCTTC; CDR3 protein: CASALGQGLPNEQFF
V gene: TRBV19; clone size: -; D gene: -; J gene: TRBJ1-2; CDR3 DNA: TGTGCCAGTAGGTGGGGGACGGAGTATGGCTACACCTTC; CDR3 protein: CASRWGTEYGYTF
V gene: TRBV11-3; clone size: -; D gene: TRBD2; J gene: TRBJ2-1; CDR3 DNA: TGTGCCAGCAGCTTAGGCGGGGGGCCAGGTAATGAGCAGTTCTTC; CDR3 protein: CASSLGGGPGNEQFF
V gene: TRBV18; clone size: -; D gene: TRBD1; J gene: TRBJ2-3; CDR3 DNA: TGTGCCAGCTCACCACTCTCAGGGGGCTCAGATACGCAGTATTTT; CDR3 protein: CASSPLSGGSDTQYF
V gene: TRBV7-8; clone size: -; D gene: -; J gene: TRBJ1-4; CDR3 DNA: TGTGCCAGCAGCCAGACGAAGGGCGTGGACGAAAAACTGTTTTTT; CDR3 protein: CASSQTKGVDEKLFF
V gene: TRBV7-3; clone size: -; D gene: TRBD2; J gene: TRBJ2-3; CDR3 DNA: TGTGCCAGCAGCTTAGACGGGCTAGCGGGAGTTGATACGCAGTATTTT; CDR3 protein: CASSLDGLAGVDTQYF
V gene: TRBV15; clone size: -; D gene: TRBD1; J gene: TRBJ1-3; CDR3 DNA: TGTGCCACCAGCAGGGATCAGGGGGCTGGAAACACCATATATTTT; CDR3 protein: CATSRDQGAGNTIYF
V gene: TRBV5-4; clone size: -; D gene: -; J gene: TRBJ2-3; CDR3 DNA: TGTGCCAGCAGCTTGGCCATCAGGGTGAGCGATACGCAGTATTTT; CDR3 protein: CASSLAIRVSDTQYF
V gene: TRBV19; clone size: -; D gene: TRBD1; J gene: TRBJ1-5; CDR3 DNA: TGTGCCAGTAGTTTGGTGACAGGGGGCCAGCCCCAGCATTTT; CDR3 protein: CASSLVTGGQPQHF
V gene: TRBV9; clone size: -; D gene: -; J gene: TRBJ1-2; CDR3 DNA: TGTGCCAGCAGCGCTAGTCCCAGAGATATTAACTATGGCTACACCTTC; CDR3 protein: CASSASPRDINYGYTF
V gene: TRBV29-1; clone size: -; D gene: -; J gene: TRBJ2-6; CDR3 DNA: TGCAGCGTTGAAGATCAGGGAAAAACGGGCTCGGCTGGGGCCAACGTCCTGACTTTC; CDR3 protein: CSVEDQGKTGSAGANVLTF
V gene: TRBV6-5; clone size: -; D gene: TRBD2; J gene: TRBJ2-7; CDR3 DNA: TGTGCCAGCAGTTACTTCGGGGGGGCGGTGGAGCAGTACTTC; CDR3 protein: CASSYFGGAVEQYF
V gene: TRBV5-1; clone size: -; D gene: -; J gene: TRBJ2-1; CDR3 DNA: TGCGCCAGCAGCCAATACAGGGCCTCCTACAATGAGCAGTTCTTC; CDR3 protein: CASSQYRASYNEQFF
V gene: TRBV19; clone size: once; D gene: TRBD2; J gene: TRBJ2-7; CDR3 DNA: TGTGCCAGTAGGCCTATAGCGGGGGGTGAAGAGCAGTACTTC; CDR3 protein: CASRPIAGGEEQYF
V gene: TRBV27; clone size: -; D gene: -; J gene: TRBJ1-4; CDR3 DNA: TGTGCCAGCAGTTGGGGGATTAATGAAAAACTGTTTTTT; CDR3 protein: CASSWGINEKLFF
V gene: TRBV20-1; clone size: -; D gene: -; J gene: TRBJ1-1; CDR3 DNA: TGCAGTGCTATACCGGGGACTGAAGCTTTCTTT; CDR3 protein: CSAIPGTEAFF
V gene: TRBV27; clone size: -; D gene: -; J gene: TRBJ2-7; CDR3 DNA: TGTGCCAGCGCTAACCCCGGGGGCTACGAGCAGTACTTC; CDR3 protein: CASANPGGYEQYF
V gene: TRBV6-5; clone size: few; D gene: -; J gene: TRBJ2-7; CDR3 DNA: TGTGCCAGCGGGCCCTGGAGACTACCCTCCTACGAGCAGTACTTC; CDR3 protein: CASGPWRLPSYEQYF
V gene: TRBV5-4; clone size: -; D gene: TRBD2; J gene: TRBJ2-3; CDR3 DNA: TGTGCCAGCAGCTCCGGGACTAGCGGGAGGAACACAGATACGCAGTATTTT; CDR3 protein: CASSSGTSGRNTDTQYF
V gene: TRBV5-5; clone size: once; D gene: -; J gene: TRBJ2-3; CDR3 DNA: TGTGCCAGCAGCTTCCGAGGGGGAGGGACCACAGATACGCAGTATTTT; CDR3 protein: CASSFRGGGTTDTQYF
V gene: TRBV4-2; clone size: -; D gene: -; J gene: TRBJ2-5; CDR3 DNA: TGTGCCAGCAGCCCGACCGGGACACTTCAAGAGACCCAGTACTTC; CDR3 protein: CASSPTGTLQETQYF
V gene: TRBV28; clone size: -; D gene: -; J gene: TRBJ1-6; CDR3 DNA: TGTGCCAGCAGTTTGGGGGGTACGACAAGCTTCCCCCTCCACTTT; CDR3 protein: CASSLGGTTSFPLHF
V gene: TRBV4-3; clone size: -; D gene: -; J gene: TRBJ2-7; CDR3 DNA: TGCGCCAGCAGCCAGGGCGTCCCCTCCTACGAGCAGTACTTC; CDR3 protein: CASSQGVPSYEQYF
V gene: TRBV6-1; clone size: -; D gene: -; J gene: TRBJ2-4; CDR3 DNA: TGTGCCAGCAGTGAGGCCCCCGGGACGGAGGCCTCCGCAGCCAAAAACATTCAGTACTTC; CDR3 protein: CASSEAPGTEASAAKNIQYF
V gene: TRBV7-2; clone size: -; D gene: -; J gene: TRBJ2-1; CDR3 DNA: TGTGCCAGCACCCTTCTAGCGGTCCAGGGGGACTACTACAATGAGCAGTTCTTC; CDR3 protein: CASTLLAVQGDYYNEQFF